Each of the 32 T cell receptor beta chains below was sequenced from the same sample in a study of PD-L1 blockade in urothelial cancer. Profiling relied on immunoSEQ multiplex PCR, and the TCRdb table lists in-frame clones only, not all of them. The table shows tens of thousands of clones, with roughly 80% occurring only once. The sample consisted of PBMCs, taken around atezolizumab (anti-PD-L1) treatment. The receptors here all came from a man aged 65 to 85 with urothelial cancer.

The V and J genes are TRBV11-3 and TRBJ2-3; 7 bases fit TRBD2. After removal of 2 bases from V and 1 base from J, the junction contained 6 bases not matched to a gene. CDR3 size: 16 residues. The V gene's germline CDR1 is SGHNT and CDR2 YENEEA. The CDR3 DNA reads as TGTGCCAGCAGCTTACGGCGGGAGTGGGGCACAGATACGCAGTATTTT. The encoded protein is CASSLRREWGTDTQYF.

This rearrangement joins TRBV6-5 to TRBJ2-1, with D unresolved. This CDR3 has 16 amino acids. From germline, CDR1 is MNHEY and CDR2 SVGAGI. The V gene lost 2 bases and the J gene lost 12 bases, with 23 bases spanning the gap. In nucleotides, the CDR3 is TGTGCCAGCAGTTACAAAGTCAGCACTTACAATGAGCGGCAGTTCTTC. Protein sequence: CASSYKVSTYNERQFF.

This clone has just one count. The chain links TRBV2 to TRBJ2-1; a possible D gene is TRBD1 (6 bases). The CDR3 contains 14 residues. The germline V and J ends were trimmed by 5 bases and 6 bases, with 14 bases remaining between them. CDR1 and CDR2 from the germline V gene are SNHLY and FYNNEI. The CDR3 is CASSPDRWGNEQFF. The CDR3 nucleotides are TGTGCCAGCAGTCCCGACAGGTGGGGCAATGAGCAGTTCTTC. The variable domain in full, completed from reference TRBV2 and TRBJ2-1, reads EPEVTQTPSHQVTQMGQEVILRCVPISNHLYFYWYRQILGQKVEFLVSFYNNEISEKSEIFDDQFSVERPDGSNFTLKIRSTKLEDSAMYFCASSPDRWGNEQFFGPGTRLTVL.

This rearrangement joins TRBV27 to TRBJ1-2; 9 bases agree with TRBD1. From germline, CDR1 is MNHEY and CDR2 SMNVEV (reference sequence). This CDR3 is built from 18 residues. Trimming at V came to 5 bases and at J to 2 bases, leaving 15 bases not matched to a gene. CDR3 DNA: TGTGCCAGCAGTCCCAATACCCTCGGACAGGGGAAAAACTATGGCTACACCTTC. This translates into CASSPNTLGQGKNYGYTF.

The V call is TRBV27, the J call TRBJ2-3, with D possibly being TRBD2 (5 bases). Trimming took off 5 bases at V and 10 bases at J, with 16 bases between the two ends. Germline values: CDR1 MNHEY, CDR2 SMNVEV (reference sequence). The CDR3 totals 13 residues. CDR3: CASSPPTGKAQYF. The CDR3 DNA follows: TGTGCCAGCAGTCCCCCGACGGGAAAGGCGCAGTATTTT.

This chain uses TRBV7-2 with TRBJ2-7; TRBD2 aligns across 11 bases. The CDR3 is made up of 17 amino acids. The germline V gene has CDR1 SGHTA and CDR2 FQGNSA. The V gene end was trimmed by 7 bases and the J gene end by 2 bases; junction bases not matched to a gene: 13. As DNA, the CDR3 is TGTGCCAGCAACAGACTAGCGGGGTCTACTGTTCCCTACGAGCAGTACTTC. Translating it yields CASNRLAGSTVPYEQYF.

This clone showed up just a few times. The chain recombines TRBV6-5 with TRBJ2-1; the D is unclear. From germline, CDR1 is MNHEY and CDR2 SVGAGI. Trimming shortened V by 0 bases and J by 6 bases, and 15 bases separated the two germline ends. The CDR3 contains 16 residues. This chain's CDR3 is CASSYSFSPRGNEQFF. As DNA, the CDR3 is TGTGCCAGCAGTTACTCGTTTAGCCCTAGAGGCAATGAGCAGTTCTTC.

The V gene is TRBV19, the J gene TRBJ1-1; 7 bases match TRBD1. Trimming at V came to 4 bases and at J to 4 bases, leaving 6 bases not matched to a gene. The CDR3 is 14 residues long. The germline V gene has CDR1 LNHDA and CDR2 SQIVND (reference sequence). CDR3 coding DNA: TGTGCCAGTAGTAGCACAGGGGAAGTCACTGAAGCTTTCTTT. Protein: CASSSTGEVTEAFF.

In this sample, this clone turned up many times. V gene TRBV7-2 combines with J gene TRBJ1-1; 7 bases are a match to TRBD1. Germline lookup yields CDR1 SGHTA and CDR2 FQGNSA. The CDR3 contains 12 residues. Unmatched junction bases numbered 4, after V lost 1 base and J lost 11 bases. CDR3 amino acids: CASSLDRGDAFF. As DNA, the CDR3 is TGTGCCAGCAGCTTAGACAGGGGTGACGCTTTCTTT.

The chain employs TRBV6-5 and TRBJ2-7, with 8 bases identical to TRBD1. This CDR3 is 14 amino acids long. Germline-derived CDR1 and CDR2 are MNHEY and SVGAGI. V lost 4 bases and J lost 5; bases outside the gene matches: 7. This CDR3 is CASSSPDRANEQYF. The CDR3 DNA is TGTGCCAGCAGTTCCCCGGACAGGGCCAACGAGCAGTACTTC.

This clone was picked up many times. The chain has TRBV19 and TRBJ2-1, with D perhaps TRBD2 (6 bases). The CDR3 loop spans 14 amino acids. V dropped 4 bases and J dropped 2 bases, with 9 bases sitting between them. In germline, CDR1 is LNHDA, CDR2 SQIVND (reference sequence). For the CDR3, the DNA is TGTGCCAGTAGTAAGGGCGGGGCCTACAATGAGCAGTTCTTC. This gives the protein CASSKGGAYNEQFF.

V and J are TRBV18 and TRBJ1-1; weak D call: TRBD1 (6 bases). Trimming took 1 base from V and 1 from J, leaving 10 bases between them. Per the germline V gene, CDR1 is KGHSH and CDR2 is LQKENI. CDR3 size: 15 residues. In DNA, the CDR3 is TGTGCCAGCTCACCACAGGGGGTGGGGAACACTGAAGCTTTCTTT. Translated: CASSPQGVGNTEAFF.

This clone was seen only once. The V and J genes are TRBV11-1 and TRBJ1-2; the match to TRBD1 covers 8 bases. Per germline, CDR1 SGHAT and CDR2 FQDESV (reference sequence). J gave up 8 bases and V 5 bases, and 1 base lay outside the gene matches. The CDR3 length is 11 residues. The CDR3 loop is CASSRQGGYTF. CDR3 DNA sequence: TGTGCCAGCAGCCGACAGGGGGGCTACACCTTC.

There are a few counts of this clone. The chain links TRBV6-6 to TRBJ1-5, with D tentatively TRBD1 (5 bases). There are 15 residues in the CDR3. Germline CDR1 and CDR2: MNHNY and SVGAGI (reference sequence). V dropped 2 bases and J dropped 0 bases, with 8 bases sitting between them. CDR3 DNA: TGTGCCAGCAGTTACGGGGGGAATAGCAATCAGCCCCAGCATTTT. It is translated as CASSYGGNSNQPQHF.

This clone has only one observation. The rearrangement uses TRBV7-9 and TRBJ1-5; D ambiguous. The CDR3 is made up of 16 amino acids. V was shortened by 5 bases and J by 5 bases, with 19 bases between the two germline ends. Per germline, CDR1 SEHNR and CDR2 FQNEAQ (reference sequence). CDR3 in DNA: TGTGCCAGCAGCCCGCCCGAAAGCACTTTATATCAGCCCCAGCATTTT. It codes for CASSPPESTLYQPQHF.

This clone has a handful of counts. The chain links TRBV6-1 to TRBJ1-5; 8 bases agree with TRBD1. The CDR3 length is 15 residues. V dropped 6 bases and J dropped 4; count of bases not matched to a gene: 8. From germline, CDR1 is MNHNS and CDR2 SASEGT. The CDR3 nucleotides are TGTGCCAGCAGACCGACGACAGGGGCTAATCAGCCCCAGCATTTT. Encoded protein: CASRPTTGANQPQHF.

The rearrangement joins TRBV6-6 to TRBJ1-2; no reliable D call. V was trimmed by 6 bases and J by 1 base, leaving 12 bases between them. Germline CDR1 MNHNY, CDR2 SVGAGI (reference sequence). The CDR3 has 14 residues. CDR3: CASSRPDGNYGYTF. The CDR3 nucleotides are TGTGCCAGCAGCAGGCCCGACGGTAACTATGGCTACACCTTC.

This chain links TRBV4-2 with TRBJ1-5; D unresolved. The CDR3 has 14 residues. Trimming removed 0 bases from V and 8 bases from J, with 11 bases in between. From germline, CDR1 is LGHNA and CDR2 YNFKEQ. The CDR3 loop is CASSQDEGVEPQHF. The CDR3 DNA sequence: TGTGCCAGCAGCCAAGATGAGGGAGTGGAGCCCCAGCATTTT.

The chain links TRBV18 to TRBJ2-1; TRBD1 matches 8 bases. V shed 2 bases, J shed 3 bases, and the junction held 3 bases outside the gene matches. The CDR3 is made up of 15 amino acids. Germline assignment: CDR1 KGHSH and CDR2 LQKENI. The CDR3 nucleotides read TGTGCCAGCTCACCAAGTGGGACAGGCTACAATGAGCAGTTCTTC. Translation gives CASSPSGTGYNEQFF.

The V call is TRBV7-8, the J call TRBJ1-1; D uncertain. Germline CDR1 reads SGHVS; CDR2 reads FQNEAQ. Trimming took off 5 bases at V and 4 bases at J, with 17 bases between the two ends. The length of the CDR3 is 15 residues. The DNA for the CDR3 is TGTGCCAGCAGCACCGAAGGGCGGGGAGGCACTGAAGCTTTCTTT. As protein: CASSTEGRGGTEAFF.

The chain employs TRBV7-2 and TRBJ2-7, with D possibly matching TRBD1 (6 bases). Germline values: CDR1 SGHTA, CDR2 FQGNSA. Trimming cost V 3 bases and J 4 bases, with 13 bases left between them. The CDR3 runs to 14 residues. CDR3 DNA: TGTGCCAGCAGCTTCGGGACACGTACATACGAGCAGTACTTC. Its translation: CASSFGTRTYEQYF.

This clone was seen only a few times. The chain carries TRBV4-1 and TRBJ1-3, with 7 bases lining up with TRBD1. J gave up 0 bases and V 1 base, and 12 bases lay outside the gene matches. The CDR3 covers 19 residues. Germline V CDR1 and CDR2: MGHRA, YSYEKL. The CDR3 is CASSQGPSGTAFSGNTIYF. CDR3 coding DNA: TGCGCCAGCAGCCAAGGCCCGTCCGGGACAGCCTTCTCTGGAAACACCATATATTTT.

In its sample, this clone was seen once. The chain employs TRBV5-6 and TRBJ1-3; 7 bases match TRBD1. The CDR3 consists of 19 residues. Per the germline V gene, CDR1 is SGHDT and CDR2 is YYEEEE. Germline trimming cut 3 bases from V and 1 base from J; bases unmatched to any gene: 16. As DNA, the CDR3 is TGTGCCAGCAGCTGGAAGCGAAACAGAGGGGGCAGATCTGGAAACACCATATATTTT. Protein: CASSWKRNRGGRSGNTIYF.

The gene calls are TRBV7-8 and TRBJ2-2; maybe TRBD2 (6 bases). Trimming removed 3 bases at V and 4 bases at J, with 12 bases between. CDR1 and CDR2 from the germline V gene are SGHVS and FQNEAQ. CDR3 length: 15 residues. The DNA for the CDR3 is TGTGCCAGCAGCTTTGGGGGGAGCGGCACCGGGGAGCTGTTTTTT. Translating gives CASSFGGSGTGELFF. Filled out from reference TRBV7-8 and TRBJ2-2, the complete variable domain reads GAGVSQSPRYKVAKRGQDVALRCDPISGHVSLFWYQQALGQGPEFLTYFQNEAQLDKSGLPSDRFFAERPEGSVSTLKIQRTQQEDSAVYLCASSFGGSGTGELFFGEGSRLTVL.

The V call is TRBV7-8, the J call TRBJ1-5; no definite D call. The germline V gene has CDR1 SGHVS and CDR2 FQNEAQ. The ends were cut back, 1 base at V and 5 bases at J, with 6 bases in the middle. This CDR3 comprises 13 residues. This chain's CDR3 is CASSLGRDQPQHF. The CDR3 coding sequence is TGTGCCAGCAGCTTAGGGAGGGATCAGCCCCAGCATTTT.

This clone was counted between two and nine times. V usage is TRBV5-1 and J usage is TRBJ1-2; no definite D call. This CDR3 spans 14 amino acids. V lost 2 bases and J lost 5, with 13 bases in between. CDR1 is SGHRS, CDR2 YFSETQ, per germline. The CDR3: CASSFNSLNYGYTF. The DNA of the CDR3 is TGCGCCAGCAGCTTTAACAGCTTAAATTATGGCTACACCTTC.

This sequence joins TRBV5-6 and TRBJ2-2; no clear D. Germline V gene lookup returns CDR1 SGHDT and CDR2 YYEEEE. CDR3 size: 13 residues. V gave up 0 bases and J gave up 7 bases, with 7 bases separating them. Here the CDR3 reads CASSLAPNGELFF. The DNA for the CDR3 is TGTGCCAGCAGCTTGGCTCCTAACGGGGAGCTGTTTTTT.

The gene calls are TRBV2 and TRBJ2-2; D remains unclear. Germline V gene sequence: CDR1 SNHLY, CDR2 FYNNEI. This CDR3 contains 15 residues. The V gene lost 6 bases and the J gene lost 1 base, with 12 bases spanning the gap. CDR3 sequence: CASSSVRVNTGELFF. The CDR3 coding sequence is TGTGCCAGCAGCTCCGTCCGAGTGAACACCGGGGAGCTGTTTTTT.

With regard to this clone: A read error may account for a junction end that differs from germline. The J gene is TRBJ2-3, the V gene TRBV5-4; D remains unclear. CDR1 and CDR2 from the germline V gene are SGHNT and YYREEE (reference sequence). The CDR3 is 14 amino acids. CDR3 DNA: TGTGTCAGCAGCACTCAACTTAGCACAGATACGCAGTATTTT. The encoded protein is CVSSTQLSTDTQYF.

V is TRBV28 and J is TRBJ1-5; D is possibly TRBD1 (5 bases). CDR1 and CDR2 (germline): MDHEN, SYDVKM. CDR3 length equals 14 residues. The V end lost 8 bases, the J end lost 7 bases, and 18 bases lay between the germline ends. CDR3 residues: CASGGGGEGQPQHF. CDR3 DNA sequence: TGTGCCAGCGGTGGGGGAGGGGAAGGCCAGCCCCAGCATTTT.

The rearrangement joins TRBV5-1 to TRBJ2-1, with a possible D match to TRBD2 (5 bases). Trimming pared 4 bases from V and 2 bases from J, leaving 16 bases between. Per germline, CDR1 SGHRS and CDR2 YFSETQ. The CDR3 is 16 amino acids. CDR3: CASSGETPEPYNEQFF. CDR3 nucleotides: TGCGCCAGCAGCGGGGAGACACCTGAACCCTACAATGAGCAGTTCTTC. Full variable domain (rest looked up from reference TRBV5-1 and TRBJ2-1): KAGVTQTPRYLIKTRGQQVTLSCSPISGHRSVSWYQQTPGQGLQFLFEYFSETQRNKGNFPGRFSGRQFSNSRSEMNVSTLELGDSALYLCASSGETPEPYNEQFFGPGTRLTVL.

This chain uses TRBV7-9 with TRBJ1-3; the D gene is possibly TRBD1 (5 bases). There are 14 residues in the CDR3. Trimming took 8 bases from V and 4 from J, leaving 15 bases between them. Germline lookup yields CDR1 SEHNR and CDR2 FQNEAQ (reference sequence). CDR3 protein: CASLNSGWGNTIYF. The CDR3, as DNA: TGTGCCAGCTTAAATTCAGGGTGGGGAAACACCATATATTTT.